This T cell receptor beta chain emerged from a study of regulatory T cells in long-lasting Graves disease. Study summary: Graves' cases, newly diagnosed, had used antithyroid drugs under 3 months.

This sample's time point: newly diagnosed GD, antithyroid drugs for less than 3 months. Generation of the TCR library employed RNA extracted from PBMCs. Those enrolled as patients came out of an endocrinology department in Xi'an, China. Roughly 8.6 milliliters of peripheral blood were drawn into EDTA tubes. The CDR3 extends over 13 amino acids. The authors built TCR beta libraries using iRepertoire HTBI primers and Arm-PCR of CDR3 regions. In the source study's methods: Taken together, the samples had fewer than 70 TRBV and more than 11 TRBJ segments identified. TCRdb reprocessed the multiplex PCR reads via MiXCR and lists one record per CDR3 protein. The V and J calls and clone size are TCRdb's, not the authors'. The sample records over 450,000 distinct CDR3 sequences, about 11% being singletons. This clonotype has a handful of counts. Given a much more abundant clone one base away, this may be a read error.

These data also featured in a second study, about T cells in Graves' hyperthyroidism and ophthalmopathy.

This TCR was recovered from a woman in her 30s with Graves disease. The input for sequencing was peripheral blood mononuclear cells (PBMCs), taken at new diagnosis, from a patient treated with antithyroid drugs. The chain recombines TRBV12-3 or TRBV12-4 with TRBJ2-5, with D possibly matching TRBD2 (6 bases). The J call is in doubt because the DNA end fits TRBJ2-1 better. The CDR3 is CASPAQSGGEQFF. The CDR3 coding sequence is TGTGCCAGCCCTGCACAATCCGGGGGTGAGCAGTTCTTC.